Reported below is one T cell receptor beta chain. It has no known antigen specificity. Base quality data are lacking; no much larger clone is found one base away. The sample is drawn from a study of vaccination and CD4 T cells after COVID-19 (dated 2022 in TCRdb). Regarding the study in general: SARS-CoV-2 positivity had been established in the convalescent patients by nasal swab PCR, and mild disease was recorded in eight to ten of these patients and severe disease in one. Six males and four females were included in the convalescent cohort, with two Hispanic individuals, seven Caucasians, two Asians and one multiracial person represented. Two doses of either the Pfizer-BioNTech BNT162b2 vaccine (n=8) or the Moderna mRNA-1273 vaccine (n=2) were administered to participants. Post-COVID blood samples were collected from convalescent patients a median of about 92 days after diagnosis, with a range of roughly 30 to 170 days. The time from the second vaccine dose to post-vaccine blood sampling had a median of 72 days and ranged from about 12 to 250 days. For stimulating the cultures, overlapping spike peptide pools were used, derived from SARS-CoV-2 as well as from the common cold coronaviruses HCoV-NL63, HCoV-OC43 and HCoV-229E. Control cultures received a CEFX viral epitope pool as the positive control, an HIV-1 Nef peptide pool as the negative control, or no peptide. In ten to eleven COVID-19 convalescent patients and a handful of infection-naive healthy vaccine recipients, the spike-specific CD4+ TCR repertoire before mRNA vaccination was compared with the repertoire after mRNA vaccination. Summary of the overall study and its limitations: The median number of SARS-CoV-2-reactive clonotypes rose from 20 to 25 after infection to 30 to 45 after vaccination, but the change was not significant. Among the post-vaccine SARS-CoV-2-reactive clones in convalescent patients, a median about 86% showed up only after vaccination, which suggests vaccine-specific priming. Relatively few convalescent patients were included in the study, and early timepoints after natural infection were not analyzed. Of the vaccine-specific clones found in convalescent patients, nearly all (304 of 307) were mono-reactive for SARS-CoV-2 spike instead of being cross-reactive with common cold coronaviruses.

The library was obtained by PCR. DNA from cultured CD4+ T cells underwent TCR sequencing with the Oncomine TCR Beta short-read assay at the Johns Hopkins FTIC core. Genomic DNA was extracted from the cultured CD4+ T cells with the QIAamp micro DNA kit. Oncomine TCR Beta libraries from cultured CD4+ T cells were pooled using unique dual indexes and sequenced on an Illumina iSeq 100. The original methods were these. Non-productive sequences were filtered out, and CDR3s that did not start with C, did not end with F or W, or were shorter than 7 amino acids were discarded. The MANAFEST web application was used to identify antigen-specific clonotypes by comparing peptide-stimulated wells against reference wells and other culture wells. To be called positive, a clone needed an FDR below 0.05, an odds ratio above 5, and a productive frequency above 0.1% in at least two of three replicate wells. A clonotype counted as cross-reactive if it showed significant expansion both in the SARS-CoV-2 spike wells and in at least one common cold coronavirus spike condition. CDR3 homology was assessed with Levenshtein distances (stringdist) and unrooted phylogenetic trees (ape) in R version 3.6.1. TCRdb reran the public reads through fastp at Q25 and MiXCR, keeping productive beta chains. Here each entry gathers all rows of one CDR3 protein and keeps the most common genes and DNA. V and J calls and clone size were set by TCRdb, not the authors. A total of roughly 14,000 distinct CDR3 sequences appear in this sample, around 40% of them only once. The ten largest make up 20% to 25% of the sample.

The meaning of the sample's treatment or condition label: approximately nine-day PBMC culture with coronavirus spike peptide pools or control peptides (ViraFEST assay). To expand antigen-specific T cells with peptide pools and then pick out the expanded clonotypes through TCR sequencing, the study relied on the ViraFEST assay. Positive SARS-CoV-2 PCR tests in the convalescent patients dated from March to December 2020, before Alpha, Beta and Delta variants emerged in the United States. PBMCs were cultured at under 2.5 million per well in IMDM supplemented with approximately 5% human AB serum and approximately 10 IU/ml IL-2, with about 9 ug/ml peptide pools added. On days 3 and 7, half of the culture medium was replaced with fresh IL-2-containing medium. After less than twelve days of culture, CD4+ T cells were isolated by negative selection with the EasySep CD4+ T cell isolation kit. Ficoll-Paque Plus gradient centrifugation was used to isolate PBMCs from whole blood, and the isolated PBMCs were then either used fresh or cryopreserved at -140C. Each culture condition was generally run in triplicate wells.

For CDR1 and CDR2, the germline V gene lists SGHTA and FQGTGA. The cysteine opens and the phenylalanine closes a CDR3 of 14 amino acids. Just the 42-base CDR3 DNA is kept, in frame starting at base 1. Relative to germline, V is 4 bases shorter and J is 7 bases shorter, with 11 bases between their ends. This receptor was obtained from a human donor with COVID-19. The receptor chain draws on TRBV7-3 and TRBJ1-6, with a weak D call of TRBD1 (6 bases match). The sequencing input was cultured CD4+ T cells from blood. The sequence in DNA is TGTGCCAGCAGCTATCAGGGGTCCAATTCACCCCTCCACTTT. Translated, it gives CASSYQGSNSPLHF.